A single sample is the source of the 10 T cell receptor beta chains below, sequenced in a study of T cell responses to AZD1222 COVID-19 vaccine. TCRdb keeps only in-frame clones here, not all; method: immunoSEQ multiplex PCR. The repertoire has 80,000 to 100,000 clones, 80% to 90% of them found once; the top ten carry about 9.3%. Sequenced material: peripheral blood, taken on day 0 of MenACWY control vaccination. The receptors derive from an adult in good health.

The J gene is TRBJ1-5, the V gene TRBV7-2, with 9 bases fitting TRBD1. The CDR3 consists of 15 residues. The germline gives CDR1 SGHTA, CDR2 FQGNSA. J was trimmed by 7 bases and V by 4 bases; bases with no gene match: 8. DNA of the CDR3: TGTGCCAGCAGCTCCGTGGGACAGGGAGGGCAGCCCCAGCATTTT. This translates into CASSSVGQGGQPQHF.

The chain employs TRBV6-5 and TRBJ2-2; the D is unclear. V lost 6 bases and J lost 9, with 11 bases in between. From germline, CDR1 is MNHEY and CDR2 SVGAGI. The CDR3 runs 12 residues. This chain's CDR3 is CASRDNGRELFF. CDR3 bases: TGTGCCAGCAGAGATAATGGGAGGGAGCTGTTTTTT.

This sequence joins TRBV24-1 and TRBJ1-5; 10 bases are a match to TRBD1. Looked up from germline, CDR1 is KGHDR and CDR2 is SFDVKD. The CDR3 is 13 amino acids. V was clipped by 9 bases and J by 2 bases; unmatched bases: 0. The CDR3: CATGQGGNQPQHF. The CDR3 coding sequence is TGTGCCACCGGACAGGGGGGCAATCAGCCCCAGCATTTT.

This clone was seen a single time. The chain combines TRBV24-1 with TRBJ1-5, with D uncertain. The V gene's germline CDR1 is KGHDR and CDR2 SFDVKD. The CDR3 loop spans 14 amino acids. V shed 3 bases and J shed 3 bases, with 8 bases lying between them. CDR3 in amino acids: CATSDIGNNQPQHF. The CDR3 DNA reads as TGTGCCACCAGTGATATCGGGAACAATCAGCCCCAGCATTTT.

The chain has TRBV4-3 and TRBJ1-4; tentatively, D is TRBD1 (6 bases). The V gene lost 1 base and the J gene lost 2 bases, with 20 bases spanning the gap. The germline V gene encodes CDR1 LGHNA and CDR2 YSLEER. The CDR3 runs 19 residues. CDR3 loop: CASSQGTPLQGTTNEKLFF. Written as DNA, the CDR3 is TGCGCCAGCAGCCAAGGTACGCCGCTACAGGGAACCACTAATGAAAAACTGTTTTTT.

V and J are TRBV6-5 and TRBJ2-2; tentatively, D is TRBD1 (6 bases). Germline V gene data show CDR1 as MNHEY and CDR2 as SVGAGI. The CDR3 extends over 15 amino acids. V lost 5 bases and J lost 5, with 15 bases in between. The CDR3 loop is CASSLDRSQTGELFF. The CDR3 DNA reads TGTGCCAGCAGTCTCGACAGGAGCCAGACCGGGGAGCTGTTTTTT.

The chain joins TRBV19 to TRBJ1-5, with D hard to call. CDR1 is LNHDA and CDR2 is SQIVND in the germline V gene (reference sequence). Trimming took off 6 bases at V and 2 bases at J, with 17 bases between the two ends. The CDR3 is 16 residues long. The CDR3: CASSVDQKIGNQPQHF. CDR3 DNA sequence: TGTGCCAGTAGCGTCGATCAGAAGATAGGCAATCAGCCCCAGCATTTT.

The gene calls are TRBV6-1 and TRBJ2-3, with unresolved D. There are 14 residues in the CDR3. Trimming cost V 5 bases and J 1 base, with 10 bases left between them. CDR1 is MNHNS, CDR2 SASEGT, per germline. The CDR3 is CASSKGPCTDTQYF. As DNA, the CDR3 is TGTGCCAGCAGTAAAGGCCCGTGCACAGATACGCAGTATTTT.

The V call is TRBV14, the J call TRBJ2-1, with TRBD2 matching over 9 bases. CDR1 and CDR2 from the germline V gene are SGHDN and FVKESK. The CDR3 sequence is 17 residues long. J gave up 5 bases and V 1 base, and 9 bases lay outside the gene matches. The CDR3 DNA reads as TGTGCCAGCAGCCAAGTAAGATTCGCGGGGGGGCACAATGAGCAGTTCTTC. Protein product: CASSQVRFAGGHNEQFF.

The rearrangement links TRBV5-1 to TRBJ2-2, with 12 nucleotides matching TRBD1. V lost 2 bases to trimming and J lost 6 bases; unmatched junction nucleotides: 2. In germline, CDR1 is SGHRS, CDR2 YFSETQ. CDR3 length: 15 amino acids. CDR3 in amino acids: CASSFGTGGPGELFF. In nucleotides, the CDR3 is TGCGCCAGCAGCTTCGGGACAGGGGGCCCCGGGGAGCTGTTTTTT.